Below, 22 T cell receptor beta chains from the same sample are listed, as sequenced in a study of T cells in Graves' hyperthyroidism and ophthalmopathy. Researchers amplified the TCR beta CDR3 regions from RNA transcripts. Initially, a first-round RT-PCR of the TCR CDR3 employed the HTBI primer set. TCRdb re-analysed the multiplex PCR reads in MiXCR, keeping a single row per CDR3 protein. Among 550,000 to 700,000 distinct CDR3 sequences listed, 35% to 55% were seen once. The sequenced sample was peripheral blood or thyroid tissue (not recorded which). The receptor set was obtained from an adult woman with Graves' disease, either hyperthyroidism or ophthalmopathy (not recorded which).

This clonotype was recorded a few times. A read error may be the cause here, since a much bigger clone is one base away. The V and J genes are TRBV4-1 and TRBJ2-5; perhaps D is TRBD1 or TRBD2 (5 bases each). CDR1 is MGHRA and CDR2 is YSYEKL in the germline V gene. This CDR3 is 15 amino acids long. In nucleotides, the CDR3 is TGCACCAGCAGCCAGGGAAAGGAGGCGTGGGAGACCCAGTACTTC. Translation: CTSSQGKEAWETQYF.

This chain joins TRBV7-2 and TRBJ1-1, with TRBD1 matching 8 bases. The V gene end was trimmed by 3 bases and the J gene end by 11 bases; junction bases not matched to a gene: 5. The length of the CDR3 is 12 residues. CDR1 and CDR2 from the germline V gene are SGHTA and FQGNSA. The CDR3 DNA sequence: TGTGCCAGCAGCTTCCAGGGGGCTTTGGCTTTCTTT. Its protein is CASSFQGALAFF.

The CDR3 loop is CASSGTGVMQPQHF. The CDR3 nucleotides are TGTGCCAGCAGCGGCACAGGGGTGATGCAGCCCCAGCATTTT. This sequence joins TRBV25-1 and TRBJ1-5; 7 bases fit TRBD1. The length of the CDR3 is 14 residues. Trimming took 6 bases from V and 7 from J; bases not matched to a gene: 9. Per germline, CDR1 MGHDK and CDR2 SYGVNS.

This clonotype came up once. The rearrangement uses TRBV25-1 and TRBJ1-2, with a tentative D call TRBD1 (5 bases). The CDR3 extends over 13 amino acids. The V gene lost 4 bases and the J gene lost 4 bases, with 10 bases spanning the gap. Germline V gene data show CDR1 as MGHDK and CDR2 as SYGVNS. In DNA, the CDR3 is TGTGCCAGCAGTGGGGGCTACGGCTATGGCTACACCTTC. Translation: CASSGGYGYGYTF.

The chain couples TRBV15 to TRBJ2-7, with D possibly called TRBD1 or TRBD2 (5 bases each). Germline loops: CDR1 LNHNV, CDR2 YYDKDF (reference sequence). V lost 0 bases to trimming and J lost 8 bases, with 11 bases between them. The CDR3 runs 13 residues. The DNA for the CDR3 is TGTGCCACCAGCAGAGAGGATCAGGGACAGCAGTACTTC. Amino acid sequence: CATSREDQGQQYF.

The CDR3 here is CASSGGMGEQYF. The CDR3 DNA follows: TGTGCCAGCAGCGGGGGAATGGGGGAGCAGTACTTC. This chain joins TRBV2 and TRBJ2-7, with D possibly matching TRBD2 (6 bases). Germline values: CDR1 SNHLY, CDR2 FYNNEI. Trimming removed 6 bases from V and 7 bases from J, with 13 bases in between. The CDR3 runs 12 residues.

V and J are TRBV7-9 and TRBJ2-5; D may be TRBD2 (6 bases). Germline lookup yields CDR1 SEHNR and CDR2 FQNEAQ (reference sequence). V was cut by 9 bases and J by 4 bases, with 15 bases left in between. CDR3 length equals 13 residues. In nucleotides, the CDR3 is TGTGCCAGTAGTGGGGACTCAAGAGAGACCCAGTACTTC. This sequence encodes CASSGDSRETQYF.

The CDR3 region is CSAREEDTGPLHF. The DNA for the CDR3 is TGCAGTGCTAGAGAGGAGGACACCGGCCCCCTCCACTTT. The chain is built from TRBV20-1 and TRBJ1-6; D may be TRBD1 (5 bases). Germline CDR1 reads DFQATT; CDR2 reads SNEGSKA (reference sequence). This CDR3 contains 13 residues. V lost 0 bases, J lost 13 bases, and 13 bases lay in between.

There are many counts of this clonotype. It may be a read error: a sequence one base away is much more abundant. The rearrangement uses TRBV27 and TRBJ2-7; 7 nucleotides line up with TRBD1. The V and J ends lost 6 bases and 3 bases, in that order; junction bases with no gene match: 5. Germline V gives CDR1 MNHEY, CDR2 SMNVEV (reference sequence). This CDR3 has 13 residues. CDR3: CASSTGTVYEQYF. DNA for the CDR3: TGTGCCAGCAGCACCGGGACAGTCTACGAGCAGTACTTC.

J is TRBJ1-6 and V is TRBV27, with TRBD1 matching 7 bases. Per the germline V gene, CDR1 is MNHEY and CDR2 is SMNVEV (reference sequence). CDR3 length equals 16 residues. Trimming removed 6 bases from V and 5 bases from J; junction bases left unmatched: 10. The CDR3 protein is CASRNQGVQDNSPLHF. CDR3 DNA sequence: TGTGCCAGCAGGAACCAGGGGGTTCAGGATAATTCACCCCTCCACTTT.

This clonotype was recorded many times. The gene calls are TRBV7-2 and TRBJ1-1; D unresolved. The CDR3 is made up of 14 amino acids. CDR1 is SGHTA, CDR2 FQGNSA, per germline. Between the trimmed V and J ends, which lost 10 bases and 0 bases, there was a span of 15 bases. For the CDR3, the DNA is TGTGCCACCTGGCCCCGGACTCTGAACACTGAAGCTTTCTTT. This gives the protein CATWPRTLNTEAFF. Full variable domain (remainder filled in from reference TRBV7-2 and TRBJ1-1): GAGVSQSPSNKVTEKGKDVELRCDPISGHTALYWYRQSLGQGLEFLIYFQGNSAPDKSGLPSDRFSAERTGGSVSTLTIQRTQQEDSAVYLCATWPRTLNTEAFFGQGTRLTVV.

The V gene is TRBV3-1, the J gene TRBJ1-1; a weak D match, TRBD1 (5 bases). CDR1 is LGHDT, CDR2 YNNKEL, per germline (reference sequence). The CDR3 consists of 12 residues. V shed 5 bases and J shed 10 bases, with 14 bases lying between them. CDR3 sequence reads: CASSGTGRGAFF. CDR3 coding DNA: TGTGCCAGCAGCGGGACCGGGCGAGGAGCTTTCTTT.

As concerns this clonotype: One end of the junction fails to match germline, which may point to a read error. J is TRBJ2-5 and V is TRBV13, with 9 bases matching TRBD1. The germline V gene has CDR1 PRHDT and CDR2 FYEKMQ (reference sequence). The CDR3 spans 15 residues. In DNA, the CDR3 is TGCGCCAGCAGCCAAGGACAGGGGAATGCGGAGACCCAGTACTTC. Its translation: CASSQGQGNAETQYF.

This chain uses TRBV7-9 with TRBJ1-3; D gene uncertain. Between the trimmed V and J ends, which lost 8 bases and 0 bases, there was a span of 23 bases. The CDR3 is 18 residues long. Germline lookup yields CDR1 SEHNR and CDR2 FQNEAQ (reference sequence). As DNA, the CDR3 is TGTGCCAGCCTTATTCGCCCAGGACCCAATGGCTCTGGAAACACCATATATTTT. Amino acid sequence: CASLIRPGPNGSGNTIYF.

The V call is TRBV7-8, the J call TRBJ1-4; D is perhaps TRBD1 (5 bases). Germline loops: CDR1 SGHVS, CDR2 FQNEAQ. Between the trimmed V and J ends, which lost 8 bases and 6 bases, there was a span of 16 bases. This CDR3 is 14 amino acids long. CDR3 sequence: CASSPWGDDEKLFF. Here the CDR3 DNA reads TGTGCCAGCTCACCATGGGGGGACGATGAAAAACTGTTTTTT.

This clonotype was seen repeatedly, ten times or more. This rearrangement joins TRBV5-6 to TRBJ2-7; TRBD1 aligns across 8 bases. This CDR3 region has 16 residues. The trim removed 4 bases at V and 0 bases at J, leaving 9 bases unmatched. CDR1 and CDR2 from the germline V gene are SGHDT and YYEEEE. The CDR3 protein is CASSPPGTGYSYEQYF. The CDR3 DNA sequence: TGTGCCAGCAGCCCCCCGGGGACAGGTTACTCCTACGAGCAGTACTTC.

In its sample, this clonotype was seen once. The genes are TRBV2 and TRBJ2-7; D remains ambiguous. The germline V and J ends were trimmed by 6 bases and 3 bases, with 18 bases remaining between them. The CDR3 is made up of 15 amino acids. Germline V gives CDR1 SNHLY, CDR2 FYNNEI. CDR3 sequence reads: CASSLRQVMVYEQYF. The CDR3 nucleotides are TGTGCCAGCAGCCTTAGGCAGGTAATGGTCTACGAGCAGTACTTC. Supplemented by reference TRBV2 and TRBJ2-7, the full variable domain reads EPEVTQTPSHQVTQMGQEVILRCVPISNHLYFYWYRQILGQKVEFLVSFYNNEISEKSEIFDDQFSVERPDGSNFTLKIRSTKLEDSAMYFCASSLRQVMVYEQYFGPGTRLTVT.

The rearrangement links TRBV28 to TRBJ1-2; D unresolved. Germline CDR1 MDHEN, CDR2 SYDVKM. This CDR3 is built from 14 residues. With 4 bases removed from V and 3 bases from J, the gap between germline ends came to 12 bases. CDR3 bases: TGTGCCAGCAGTTCGGGCCTAACCCACTATGGCTACACCTTC. It is translated as CASSSGLTHYGYTF.

This chain connects TRBV20-1 to TRBJ1-4; TRBD1 aligns across 8 bases. Germline V lookup: CDR1 DFQATT, CDR2 SNEGSKA (reference sequence). J was trimmed by 7 bases and V by 3 bases; bases with no gene match: 7. CDR3 size: 14 residues. The CDR3, as DNA: TGCAGTGCTAGCAGGGGGCAAGAAACTGAAAAACTGTTTTTT. Residues: CSASRGQETEKLFF.

This sequence joins TRBV11-2 and TRBJ2-7, with 14 positions matching TRBD2. Per germline, CDR1 SGHAT and CDR2 FQNNGV. The CDR3 consists of 13 residues. The V gene end was trimmed by 3 bases and the J gene end by 10 bases; junction bases not matched to a gene: 2. CDR3 sequence (DNA): TGTGCCAGCAGCTTGACTAGCGGGAGGGCACAGTACTTC. It codes for CASSLTSGRAQYF.

V is TRBV28 and J is TRBJ2-3; TRBD2 agrees at 12 bases. Losses at the gene ends were 5 bases for V and 3 bases for J; bases not matched to a gene: 9. The CDR3 is made up of 17 amino acids. Germline lookup yields CDR1 MDHEN and CDR2 SYDVKM. DNA for the CDR3: TGTGCCAGCAGTCCTTTGACTAGCGGGAGTTTTACAGATACGCAGTATTTT. Encoded protein: CASSPLTSGSFTDTQYF.

V gene TRBV29-1 combines with J gene TRBJ1-1; TRBD1 is a possible D gene (5 bases). Germline V gives CDR1 SQVTM, CDR2 ANQGSEA. This CDR3 is built from 12 residues. CDR3 nucleotides: TGCAGTTTGTATTTAGGGGACACTGAAGCTTTCTTT. Encoded protein: CSLYLGDTEAFF.